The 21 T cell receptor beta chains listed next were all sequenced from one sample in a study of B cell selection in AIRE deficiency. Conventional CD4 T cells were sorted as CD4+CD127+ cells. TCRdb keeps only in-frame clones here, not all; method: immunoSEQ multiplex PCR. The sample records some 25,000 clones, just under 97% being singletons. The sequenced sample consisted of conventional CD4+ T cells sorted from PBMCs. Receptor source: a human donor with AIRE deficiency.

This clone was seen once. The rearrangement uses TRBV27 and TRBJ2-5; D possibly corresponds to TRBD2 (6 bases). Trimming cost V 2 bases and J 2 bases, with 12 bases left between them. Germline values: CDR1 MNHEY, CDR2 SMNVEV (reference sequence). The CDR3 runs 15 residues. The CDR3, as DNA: TGTGCCAGCAGTTTAAGGCTAGCGACACAAGAGACCCAGTACTTC. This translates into CASSLRLATQETQYF.

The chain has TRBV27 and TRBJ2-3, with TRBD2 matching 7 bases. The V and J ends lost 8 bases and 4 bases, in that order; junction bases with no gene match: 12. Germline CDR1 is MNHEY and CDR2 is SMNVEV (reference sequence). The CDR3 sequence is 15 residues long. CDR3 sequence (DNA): TGTGCCAGCTCCCCTTGGGAGGGCTCGGCAGATACGCAGTATTTT. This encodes CASSPWEGSADTQYF.

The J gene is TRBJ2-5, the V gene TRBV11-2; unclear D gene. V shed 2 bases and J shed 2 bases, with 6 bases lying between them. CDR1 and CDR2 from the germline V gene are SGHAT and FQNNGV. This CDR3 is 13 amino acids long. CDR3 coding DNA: TGTGCCAGCAGCTTAATATATCAAGAGACCCAGTACTTC. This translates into CASSLIYQETQYF.

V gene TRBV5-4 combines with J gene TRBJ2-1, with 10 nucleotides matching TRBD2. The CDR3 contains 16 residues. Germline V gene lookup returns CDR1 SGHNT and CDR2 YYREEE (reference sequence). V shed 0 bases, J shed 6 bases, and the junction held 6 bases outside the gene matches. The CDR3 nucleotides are TGTGCCAGCAGCTTGGGGTCTAGCGGGAGAGGCAATGAGCAGTTCTTC. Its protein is CASSLGSSGRGNEQFF. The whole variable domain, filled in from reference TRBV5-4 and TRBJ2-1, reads ETGVTQSPTHLIKTRGQQVTLRCSSQSGHNTVSWYQQALGQGPQFIFQYYREEENGRGNFPPRFSGLQFPNYSSELNVNALELDDSALYLCASSLGSSGRGNEQFFGPGTRLTVL.

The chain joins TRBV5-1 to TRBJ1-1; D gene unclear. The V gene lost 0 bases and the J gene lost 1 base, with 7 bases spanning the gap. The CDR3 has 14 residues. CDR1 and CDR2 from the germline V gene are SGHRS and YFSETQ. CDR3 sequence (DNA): TGCGCCAGCAGCTTGGGGCCGGGGAACACTGAAGCTTTCTTT. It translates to CASSLGPGNTEAFF.

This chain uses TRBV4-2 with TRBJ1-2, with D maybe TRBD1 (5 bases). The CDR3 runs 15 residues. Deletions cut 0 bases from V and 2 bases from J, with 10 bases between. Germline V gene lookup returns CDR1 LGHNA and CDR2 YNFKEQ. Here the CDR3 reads CASSQELQANYGYTF. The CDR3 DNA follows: TGTGCCAGCAGCCAAGAACTACAGGCCAACTATGGCTACACCTTC.

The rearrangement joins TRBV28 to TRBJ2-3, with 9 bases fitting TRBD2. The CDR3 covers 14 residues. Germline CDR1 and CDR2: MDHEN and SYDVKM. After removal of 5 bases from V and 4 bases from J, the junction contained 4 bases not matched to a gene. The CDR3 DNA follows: TGTGCCAGCAGTCCTAGCGGGACGGCAGATACGCAGTATTTT. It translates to CASSPSGTADTQYF.

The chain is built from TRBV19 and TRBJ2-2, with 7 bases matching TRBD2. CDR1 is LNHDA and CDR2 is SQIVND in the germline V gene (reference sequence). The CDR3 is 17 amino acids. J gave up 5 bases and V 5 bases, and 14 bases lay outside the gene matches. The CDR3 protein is CASSLGRRGRETGELFF. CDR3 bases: TGTGCCAGTAGTCTTGGTCGGAGAGGGAGGGAAACCGGGGAGCTGTTTTTT. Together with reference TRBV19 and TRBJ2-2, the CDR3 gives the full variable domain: DGGITQSPKYLFRKEGQNVTLSCEQNLNHDAMYWYRQDPGQGLRLIYYSQIVNDFQKGDIAEGYSVSREKKESFPLTVTSAQKNPTAFYLCASSLGRRGRETGELFFGEGSRLTVL.

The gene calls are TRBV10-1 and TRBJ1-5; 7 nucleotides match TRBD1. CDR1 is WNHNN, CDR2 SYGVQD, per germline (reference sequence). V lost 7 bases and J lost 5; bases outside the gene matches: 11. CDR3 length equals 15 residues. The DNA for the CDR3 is TGCGCCAGCAACTCGATAGACAGGGTTCATCAGCCCCAGCATTTT. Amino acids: CASNSIDRVHQPQHF.

CDR3 residues: CASSAVTKSTGELFF. CDR3 nucleotide sequence: TGTGCCAGCAGTGCGGTTACGAAGTCGACGGGGGAGCTGTTTTTT. The rearrangement joins TRBV2 to TRBJ2-2; D gene unclear. V was clipped by 4 bases and J by 8 bases, with 17 bases between them. This CDR3 is 15 amino acids long. The germline V gene has CDR1 SNHLY and CDR2 FYNNEI.

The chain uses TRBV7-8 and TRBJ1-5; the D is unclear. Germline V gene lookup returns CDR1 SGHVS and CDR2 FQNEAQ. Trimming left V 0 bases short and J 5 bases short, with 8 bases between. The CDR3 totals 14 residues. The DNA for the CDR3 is TGTGCCAGCAGCTTAGCAGTTTGGGATCAGCCCCAGCATTTT. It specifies CASSLAVWDQPQHF.

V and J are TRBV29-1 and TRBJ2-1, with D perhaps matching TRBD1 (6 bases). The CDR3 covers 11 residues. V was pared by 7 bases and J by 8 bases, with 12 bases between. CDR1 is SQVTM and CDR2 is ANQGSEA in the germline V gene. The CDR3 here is CSGGQLDEQFF. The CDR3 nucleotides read TGCAGCGGTGGACAGCTCGATGAGCAGTTCTTC.

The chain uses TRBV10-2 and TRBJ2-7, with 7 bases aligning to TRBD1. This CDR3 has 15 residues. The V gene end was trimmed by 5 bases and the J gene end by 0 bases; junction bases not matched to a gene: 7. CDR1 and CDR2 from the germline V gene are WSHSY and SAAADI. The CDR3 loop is CASSQTGASSYEQYF. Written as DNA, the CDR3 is TGCGCCAGCAGTCAAACAGGGGCGAGCTCCTACGAGCAGTACTTC.

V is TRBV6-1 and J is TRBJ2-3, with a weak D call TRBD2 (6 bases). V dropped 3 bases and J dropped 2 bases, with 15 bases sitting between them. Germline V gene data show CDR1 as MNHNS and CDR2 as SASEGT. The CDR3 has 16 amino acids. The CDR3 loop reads CASSERRTTTTDTQYF. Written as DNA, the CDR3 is TGTGCCAGCAGTGAGAGACGGACTACTACCACAGATACGCAGTATTTT.

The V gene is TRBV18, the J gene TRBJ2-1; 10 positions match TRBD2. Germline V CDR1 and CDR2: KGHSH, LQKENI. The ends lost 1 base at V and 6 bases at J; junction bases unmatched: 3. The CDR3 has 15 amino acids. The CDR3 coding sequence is TGTGCCAGCTCACCACTAGCGGGAGGAGGCAATGAGCAGTTCTTC. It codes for CASSPLAGGGNEQFF.

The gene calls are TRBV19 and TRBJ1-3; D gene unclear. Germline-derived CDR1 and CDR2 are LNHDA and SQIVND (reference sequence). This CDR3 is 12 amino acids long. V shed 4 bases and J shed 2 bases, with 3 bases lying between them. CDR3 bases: TGTGCCAGTAGTACCCCTGGAAACACCATATATTTT. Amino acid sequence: CASSTPGNTIYF.

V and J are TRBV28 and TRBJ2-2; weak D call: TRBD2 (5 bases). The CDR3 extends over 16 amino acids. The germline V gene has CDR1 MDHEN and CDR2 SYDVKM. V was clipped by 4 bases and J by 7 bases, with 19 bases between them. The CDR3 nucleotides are TGTGCCAGCAGTTCGCCCTTTCGGGGAAAATTCGGGGAGCTGTTTTTT. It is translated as CASSSPFRGKFGELFF.

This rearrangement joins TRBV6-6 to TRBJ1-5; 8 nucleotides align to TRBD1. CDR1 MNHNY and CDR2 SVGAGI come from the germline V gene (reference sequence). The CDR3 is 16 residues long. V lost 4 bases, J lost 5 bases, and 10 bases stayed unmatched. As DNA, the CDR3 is TGTGCCAGCAGTTTACGGACAGGGTTTGACGATCAGCCCCAGCATTTT. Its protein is CASSLRTGFDDQPQHF.

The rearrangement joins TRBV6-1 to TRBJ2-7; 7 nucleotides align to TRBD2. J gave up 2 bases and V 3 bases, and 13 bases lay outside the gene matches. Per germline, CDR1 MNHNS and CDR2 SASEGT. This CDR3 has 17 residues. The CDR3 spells CASSDFVASGITYEQYF. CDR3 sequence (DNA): TGTGCCAGCAGTGACTTCGTGGCTAGCGGAATTACCTACGAGCAGTACTTC.

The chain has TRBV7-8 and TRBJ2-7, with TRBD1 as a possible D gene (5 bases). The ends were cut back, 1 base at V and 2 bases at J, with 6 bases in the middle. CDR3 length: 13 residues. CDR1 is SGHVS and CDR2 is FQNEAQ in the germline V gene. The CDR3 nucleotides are TGTGCCAGCAGCTTAGGACAGCCCTACGAGCAGTACTTC. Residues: CASSLGQPYEQYF. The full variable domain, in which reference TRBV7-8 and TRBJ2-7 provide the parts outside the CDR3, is GAGVSQSPRYKVAKRGQDVALRCDPISGHVSLFWYQQALGQGPEFLTYFQNEAQLDKSGLPSDRFFAERPEGSVSTLKIQRTQQEDSAVYLCASSLGQPYEQYFGPGTRLTVT.

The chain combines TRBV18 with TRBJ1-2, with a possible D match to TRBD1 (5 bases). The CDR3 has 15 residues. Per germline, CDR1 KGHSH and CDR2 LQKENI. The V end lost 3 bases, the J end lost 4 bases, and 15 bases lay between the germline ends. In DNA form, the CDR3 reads TGTGCCAGCTCACCGGGGACCGGGGACCTCTATGGCTACACCTTC. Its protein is CASSPGTGDLYGYTF.